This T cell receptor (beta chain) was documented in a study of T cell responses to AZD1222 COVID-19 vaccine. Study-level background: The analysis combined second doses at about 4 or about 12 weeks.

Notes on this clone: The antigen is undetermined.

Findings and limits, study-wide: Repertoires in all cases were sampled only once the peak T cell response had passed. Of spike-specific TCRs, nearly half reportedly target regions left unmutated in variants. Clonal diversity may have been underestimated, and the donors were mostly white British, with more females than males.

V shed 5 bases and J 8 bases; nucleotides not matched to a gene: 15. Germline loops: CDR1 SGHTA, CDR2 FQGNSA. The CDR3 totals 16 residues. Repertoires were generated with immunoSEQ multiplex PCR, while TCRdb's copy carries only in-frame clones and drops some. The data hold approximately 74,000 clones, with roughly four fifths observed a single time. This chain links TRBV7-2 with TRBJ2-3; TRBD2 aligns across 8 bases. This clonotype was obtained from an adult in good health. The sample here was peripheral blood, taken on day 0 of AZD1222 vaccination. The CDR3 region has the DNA TGTGCCAGCAGCCCTCAAACTAGCGGAGTTTACGTTACGCAGTATTTT. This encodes CASSPQTSGVYVTQYF.